This TCR beta chain was profiled in a study of CD8 T cells in ankylosing spondylitis. This clonotype was counted a few times. Its specificity is not known. Quantitative 5'-RACE with molecular barcodes was used to make the TCR beta libraries. TCRdb called the 5' RACE reads again in MiXCR, with one record for every CDR3 protein. The sample yields 250,000 or so distinct CDR3 sequences, around 10% seen once. Trimming removed 6 bases from V and 6 bases from J, with 14 bases in between. The CDR3 length is 14 residues. Germline values: CDR1 MGHDK, CDR2 SYGVNS. Study findings and constraints: According to the report, clones linked to the disease were significantly enriched in matched synovial fluid samples taken from ankylosing spondylitis patients. Those disease-linked clones were CD8+; they were also relatively rare in peripheral blood. Ankylosing spondylitis blood seemed to carry a telltale TCR beta motif made of roughly eight highly homologous variants.

The rearrangement joins TRBV25-1 to TRBJ2-2; D not certain. The sequencing sample was made of blood, either unsorted or a sorted T cell fraction (not recorded which). The receptor's source is a male donor with ankylosing spondylitis or in good health (not recorded which). CDR3: CASRGLSGSGELFF. DNA for the CDR3: TGTGCCAGCAGAGGGTTGTCGGGTTCCGGGGAGCTGTTTTTT. The full variable domain, in which reference TRBV25-1 and TRBJ2-2 provide the parts outside the CDR3, is EADIYQTPRYLVIGTGKKITLECSQTMGHDKMYWYQQDPGMELHLIHYSYGVNSTEKGDLSSESTVSRIRTEHFPLTLESARPSHTSQYLCASRGLSGSGELFFGEGSRLTVL.